Below, one T cell receptor beta chain is given with its context. An end of the junction differs from the germline gene, which may be a read error. In the source study's methods: Quantification of nucleated cells was approximated via reference gene primer amplification. Clones were sequenced by immunoSEQ multiplex PCR, and TCRdb holds only the in-frame ones, with some missing. For V, J and clone size, that table is used; D and trimming come from the DNA. Found here are about 300,000 clones, roughly 86% of them singletons; the top ten hold 1.5% to 2%. The data belong to a study of blood T cell repertoires in COVID-19. Looking at the study overall: The United States, Italy and Spain were the sources of the acute and convalescent COVID-19 samples. Nucleic acid was either cDNA or gDNA, and it came from T cells, B-cell-depleted T cells, or PBMCs.

The CDR3 has 13 residues. Germline V gene sequence: CDR1 SGHTA, CDR2 FQGNSA. The chain recombines TRBV7-2 with TRBJ1-5; D uncertain. The specimen was peripheral blood. The origin of this receptor is a woman between 45 and 60 years old with acute or convalescent COVID-19. In DNA, the CDR3 is TGTGCCAGCAGCTTAGACAGCACTCAGCCCCAGCATTTT. Its translation: CASSLDSTQPQHF.